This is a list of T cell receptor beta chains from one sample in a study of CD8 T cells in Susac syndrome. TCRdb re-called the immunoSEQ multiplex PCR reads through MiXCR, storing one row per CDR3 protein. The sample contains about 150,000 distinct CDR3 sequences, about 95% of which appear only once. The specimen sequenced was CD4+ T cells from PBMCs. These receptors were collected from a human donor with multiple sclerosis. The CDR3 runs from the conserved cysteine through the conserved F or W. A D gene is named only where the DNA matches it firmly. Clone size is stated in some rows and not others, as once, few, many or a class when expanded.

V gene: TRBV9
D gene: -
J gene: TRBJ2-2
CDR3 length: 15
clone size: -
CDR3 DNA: TGTGCCAGCAGCGTAGTGGGGCAGGGCACCGGGGAGCTGTTTTTT
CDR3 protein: CASSVVGQGTGELFF

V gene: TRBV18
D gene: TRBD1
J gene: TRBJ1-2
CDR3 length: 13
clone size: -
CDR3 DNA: TGTGCCAGCTCACCTGGGACAGGTTGGAGCTACACCTTC
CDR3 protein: CASSPGTGWSYTF

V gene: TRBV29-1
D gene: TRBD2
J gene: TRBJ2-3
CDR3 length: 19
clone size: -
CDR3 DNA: TGCAGCGTTGAGTTGTACGGGACTAGCGGGGGGGTGAGCACAGATACGCAGTATTTT
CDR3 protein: CSVELYGTSGGVSTDTQYF

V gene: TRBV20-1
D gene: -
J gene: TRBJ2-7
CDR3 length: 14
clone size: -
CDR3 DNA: TGCAGCATCCCGGCGGGGCCCGGGACGAACGAGCAGTACTTC
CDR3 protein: CSIPAGPGTNEQYF

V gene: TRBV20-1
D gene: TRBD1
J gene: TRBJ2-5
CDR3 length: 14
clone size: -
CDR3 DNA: TGCAGTGCTCATCCCGGGACAGGGATGGAGACCCAGTACTTC
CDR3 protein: CSAHPGTGMETQYF

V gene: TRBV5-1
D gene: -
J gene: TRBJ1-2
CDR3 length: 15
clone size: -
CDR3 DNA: TGCGCCAGCAGCTTGGATGTCAGCCGGCTCTATGGCTACACCTTC
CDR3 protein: CASSLDVSRLYGYTF

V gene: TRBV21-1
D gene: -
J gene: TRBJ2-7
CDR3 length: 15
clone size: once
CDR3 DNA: TGTGCCAGCAGCACCCGTCAGGTAGTGTACTACGAGCAGTACTTC
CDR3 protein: CASSTRQVVYYEQYF

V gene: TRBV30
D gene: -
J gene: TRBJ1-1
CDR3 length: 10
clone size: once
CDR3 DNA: TGTGCCTGGATGAACACTGAAGCTTTCTTT
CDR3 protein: CAWMNTEAFF

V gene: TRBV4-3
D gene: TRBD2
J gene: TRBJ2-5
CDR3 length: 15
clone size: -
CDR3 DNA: TGCGCCAGCAGCCAAGCTAGCAGCGGGGAAGAGACCCAGTACTTC
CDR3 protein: CASSQASSGEETQYF

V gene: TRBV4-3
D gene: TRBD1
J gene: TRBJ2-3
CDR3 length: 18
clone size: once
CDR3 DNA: TGCGCCAGCAGCCAGAGCTACCGTGGGACAGGACTCACAGATACGCAGTATTTT
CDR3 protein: CASSQSYRGTGLTDTQYF

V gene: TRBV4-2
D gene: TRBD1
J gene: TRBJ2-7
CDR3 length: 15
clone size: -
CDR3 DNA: TGTGCCAGCAGCCCCGCCGGGACAGGGAGGATCGAGCAGTACTTC
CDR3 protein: CASSPAGTGRIEQYF

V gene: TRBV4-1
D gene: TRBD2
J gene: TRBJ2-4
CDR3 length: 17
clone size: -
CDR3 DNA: TGCGCCAGCAGCCAGATCGGGGAGGGGTCAGAAAAAAACATTCAGTACTTC
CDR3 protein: CASSQIGEGSEKNIQYF

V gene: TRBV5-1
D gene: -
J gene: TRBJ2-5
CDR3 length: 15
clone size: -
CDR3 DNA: TGCGCCAGCAGCTTCCGGCAGGGCGGAGGAGAGACCCAGTACTTC
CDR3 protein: CASSFRQGGGETQYF

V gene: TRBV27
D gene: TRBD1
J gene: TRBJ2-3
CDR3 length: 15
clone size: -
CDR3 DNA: TGTGCCAGCAGTCCCCGGGACAGGGGGCACGATACGCAGTATTTT
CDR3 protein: CASSPRDRGHDTQYF

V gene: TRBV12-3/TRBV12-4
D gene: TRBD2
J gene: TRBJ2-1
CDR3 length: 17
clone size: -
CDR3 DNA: TGTGCCAGCAGTTTTTCATTCCGACTAGCGGGAGGTAATGAGCAGTTCTTC
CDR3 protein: CASSFSFRLAGGNEQFF

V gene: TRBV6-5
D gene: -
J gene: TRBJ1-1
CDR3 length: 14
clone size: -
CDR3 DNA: TGTGCCAGCAGCCACCGTCCGGGGAACACTGAAGCTTTCTTT
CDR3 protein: CASSHRPGNTEAFF

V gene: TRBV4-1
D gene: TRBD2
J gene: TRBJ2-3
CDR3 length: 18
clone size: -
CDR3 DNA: TGCGCCAGCAGCCAAGTGCCAGCGGGAATAGGATCTACAGATACGCAGTATTTT
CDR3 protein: CASSQVPAGIGSTDTQYF

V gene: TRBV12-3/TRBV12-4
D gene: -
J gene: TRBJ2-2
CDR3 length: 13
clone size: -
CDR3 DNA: TGTGCCAGCAGTTTAGAAATCACCGGGGAGCTGTTTTTT
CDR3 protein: CASSLEITGELFF

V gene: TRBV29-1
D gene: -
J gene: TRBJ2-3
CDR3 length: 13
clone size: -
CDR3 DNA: TGCAGCGTTGCCCTACGTGGCGCAGATACGCAGTATTTT
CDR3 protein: CSVALRGADTQYF

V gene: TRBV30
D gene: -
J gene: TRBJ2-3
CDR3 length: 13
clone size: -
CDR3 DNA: TGTGCCGGCACAGGGACTAGCACAGATACGCAGTATTTT
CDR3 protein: CAGTGTSTDTQYF

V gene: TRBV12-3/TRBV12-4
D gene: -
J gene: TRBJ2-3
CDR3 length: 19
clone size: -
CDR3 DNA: TGTGCCAGCAGTTTGGGGATTAGGTTCGGGCCACCGGAGGCAGATACGCAGTATTTT
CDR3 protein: CASSLGIRFGPPEADTQYF

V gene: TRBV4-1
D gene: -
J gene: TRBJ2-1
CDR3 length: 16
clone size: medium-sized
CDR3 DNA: TGCGCCAGCAGCCAAGAACCGGCGGGGCAGTACAATGAGCAGTTCTTC
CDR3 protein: CASSQEPAGQYNEQFF

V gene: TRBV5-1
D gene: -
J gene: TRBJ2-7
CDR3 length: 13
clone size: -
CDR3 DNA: TGCGCCAGCAGCTTACAACAGGGTGACGAGCAGTACTTC
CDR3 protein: CASSLQQGDEQYF

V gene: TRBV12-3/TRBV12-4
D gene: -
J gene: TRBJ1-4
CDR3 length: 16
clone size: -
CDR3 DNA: TGTGCCAGCAGTTTAGGGGGAGGCCTCTCTAATGAAAAACTGTTTTTT
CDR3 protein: CASSLGGGLSNEKLFF

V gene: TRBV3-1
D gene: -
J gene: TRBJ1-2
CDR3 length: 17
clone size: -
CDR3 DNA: TGTGCCAGCAGCCAAAGACTTAAGGGATTCTCTATTTATGGCTACACCTTC
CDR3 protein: CASSQRLKGFSIYGYTF

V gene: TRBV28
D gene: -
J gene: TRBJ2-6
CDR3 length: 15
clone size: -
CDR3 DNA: TGTGCCAGCAGTTTATTGAGCTCTGGGGCCAACGTCCTGACTTTC
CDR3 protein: CASSLLSSGANVLTF

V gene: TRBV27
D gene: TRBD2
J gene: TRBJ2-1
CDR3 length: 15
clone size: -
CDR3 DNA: TGTGCCAGCAGCCGAAGCGGGAGTCAACAAAGGGGGCAGTTCTTC
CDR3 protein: CASSRSGSQQRGQFF

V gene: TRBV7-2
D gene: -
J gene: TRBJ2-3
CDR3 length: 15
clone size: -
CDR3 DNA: TGTGCCAGCAGCGGCACAGTTGCGGAGACAGATACGCAGTATTTT
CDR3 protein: CASSGTVAETDTQYF

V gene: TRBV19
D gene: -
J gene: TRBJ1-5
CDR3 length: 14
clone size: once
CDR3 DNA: TGTGCCAGTAGTGCGGACGTGATGGATCAGCCCCAGCATTTT
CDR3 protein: CASSADVMDQPQHF

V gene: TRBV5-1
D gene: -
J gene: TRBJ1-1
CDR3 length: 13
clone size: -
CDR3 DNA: TGCGCCAGCAGCTTGGCGGACACGGTTGAAGCTTTCTTT
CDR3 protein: CASSLADTVEAFF

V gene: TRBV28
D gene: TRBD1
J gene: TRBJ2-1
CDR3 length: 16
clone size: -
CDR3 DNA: TGTGCCAGCAGTAGATCCCGGGACAGCTCCTACAATGAGCAGTTCTTC
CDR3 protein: CASSRSRDSSYNEQFF

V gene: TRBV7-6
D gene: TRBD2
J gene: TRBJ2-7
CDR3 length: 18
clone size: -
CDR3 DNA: TGTGCCAGCAGCTTAGGTTATGCGGTGGAGCGGGGTTCCTACGAGCAGTACTTC
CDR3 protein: CASSLGYAVERGSYEQYF

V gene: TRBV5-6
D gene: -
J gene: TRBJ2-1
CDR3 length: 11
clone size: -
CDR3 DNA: TGTGCCAGCAGCTCAACCCAGTGGCAGTTCTTC
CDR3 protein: CASSSTQWQFF

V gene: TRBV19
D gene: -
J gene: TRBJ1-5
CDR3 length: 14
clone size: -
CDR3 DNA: TGTGCCAGTAGTATCCCAGAGAGGGCTCAGCCCCAGCATTTT
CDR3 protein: CASSIPERAQPQHF

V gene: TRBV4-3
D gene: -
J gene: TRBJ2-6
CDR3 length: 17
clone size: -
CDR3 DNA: TGCGCCAGCAGCCAAGAAGGCGGTCGCTCTGGGGCCAACGTCCTGACTTTC
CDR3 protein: CASSQEGGRSGANVLTF

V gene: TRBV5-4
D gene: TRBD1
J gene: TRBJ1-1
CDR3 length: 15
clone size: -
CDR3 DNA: TGTGCCAGCAGAGGGGGCTTGAGGAAGAACACTGAAGCTTTCTTT
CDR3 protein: CASRGGLRKNTEAFF

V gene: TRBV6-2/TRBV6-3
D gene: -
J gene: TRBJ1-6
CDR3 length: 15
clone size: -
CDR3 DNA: TGTGCCAGCACCCACGGGACGGACCCTAATTCACCCCTCCACTTT
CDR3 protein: CASTHGTDPNSPLHF

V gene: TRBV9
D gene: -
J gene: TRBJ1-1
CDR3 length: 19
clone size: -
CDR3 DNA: TGTGCCAGCAGCGTAGCCCCACTAGCCGCTAGGACAGCGAACACTGAAGCTTTCTTT
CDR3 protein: CASSVAPLAARTANTEAFF

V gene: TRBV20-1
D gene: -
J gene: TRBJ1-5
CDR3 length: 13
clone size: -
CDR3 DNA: TGCAGTGCTAGATCGGACGGCAATCAGCCCCAGCATTTT
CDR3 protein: CSARSDGNQPQHF

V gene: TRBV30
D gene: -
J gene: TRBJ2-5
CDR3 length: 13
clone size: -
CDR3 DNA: TGTGCCTGGAGTCAGCGGTACGGGGAGACCCAGTACTTC
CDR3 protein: CAWSQRYGETQYF

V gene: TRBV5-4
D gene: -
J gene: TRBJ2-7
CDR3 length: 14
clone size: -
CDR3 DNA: TGTGCCAGCAGCTCACAAAAGGGGTCCTACGAGCAGTACTTC
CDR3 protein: CASSSQKGSYEQYF

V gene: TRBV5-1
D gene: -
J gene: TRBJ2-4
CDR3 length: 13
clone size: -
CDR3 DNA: TGCGCCAGCAGCCTCAGGGAGGGGGACATTCAGTACTTC
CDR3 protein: CASSLREGDIQYF

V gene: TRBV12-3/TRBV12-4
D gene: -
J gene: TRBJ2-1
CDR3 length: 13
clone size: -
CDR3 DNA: TGTGCCTCTTTTCGGATAATCGACAATGAGCAGTTCTTC
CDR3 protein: CASFRIIDNEQFF

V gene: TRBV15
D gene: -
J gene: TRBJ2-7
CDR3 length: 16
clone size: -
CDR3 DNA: TGTGCCACCAGCAGAGGGGAGCGGACCTTCACCTACGAGCAGTACTTC
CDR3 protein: CATSRGERTFTYEQYF

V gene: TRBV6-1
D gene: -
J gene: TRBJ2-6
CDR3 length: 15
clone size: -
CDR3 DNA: TGTGCCAGCAGTGAATCAGGGGCTGGGGCCAACGTCCTGACTTTC
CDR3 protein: CASSESGAGANVLTF

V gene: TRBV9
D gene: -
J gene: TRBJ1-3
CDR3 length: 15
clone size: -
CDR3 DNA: TGTGCCAGCAGCGTAGCTAGTAACAGGGCGAACACCATATATTTT
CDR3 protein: CASSVASNRANTIYF

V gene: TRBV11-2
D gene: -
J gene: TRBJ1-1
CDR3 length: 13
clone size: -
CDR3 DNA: TGTGCCAGCAGCCGACCCGCGAGGATCGAAGCTTTCTTT
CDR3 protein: CASSRPARIEAFF

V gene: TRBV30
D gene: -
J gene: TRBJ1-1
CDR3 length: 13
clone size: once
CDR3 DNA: TGTGCCTGGAGTGGAGGACGGGACACTGAAGCTTTCTTT
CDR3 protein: CAWSGGRDTEAFF

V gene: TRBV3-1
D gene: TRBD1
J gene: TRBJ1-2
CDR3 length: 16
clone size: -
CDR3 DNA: TGTGCCAGCAGCCAAGTAGGCTGGGACAGCAACTATGGCTACACCTTC
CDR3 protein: CASSQVGWDSNYGYTF

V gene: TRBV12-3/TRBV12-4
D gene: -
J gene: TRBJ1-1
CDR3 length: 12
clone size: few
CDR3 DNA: TGTGCCAGCAGTTGGTCGAACACTGAAGCTTTCTTT
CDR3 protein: CASSWSNTEAFF

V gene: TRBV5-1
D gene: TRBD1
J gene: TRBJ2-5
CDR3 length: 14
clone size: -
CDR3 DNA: TGCGCCAGCAGCTTGGAGGCAGGGGGTAGATCCCAGTACTTC
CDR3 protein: CASSLEAGGRSQYF

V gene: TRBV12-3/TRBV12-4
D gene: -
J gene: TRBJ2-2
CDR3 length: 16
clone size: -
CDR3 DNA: TGTGCCAGCAGTTTAGCGCGAAGAACGAACACCGGGGAGCTGTTTTTT
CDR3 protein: CASSLARRTNTGELFF

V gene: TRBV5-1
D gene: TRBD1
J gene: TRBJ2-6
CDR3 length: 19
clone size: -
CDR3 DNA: TGCGCCAGCAGCAAGTGGGACAGCCCATCCCCCTCTGGGGCCAACGTCCTGACTTTC
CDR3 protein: CASSKWDSPSPSGANVLTF

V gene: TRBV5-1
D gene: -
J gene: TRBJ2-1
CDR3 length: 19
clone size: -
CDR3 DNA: TGCGCCAGCAGCGTGTTAGGCGGAGGGCACATCACTACCCACAATGAGCAGTTCTTC
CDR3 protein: CASSVLGGGHITTHNEQFF